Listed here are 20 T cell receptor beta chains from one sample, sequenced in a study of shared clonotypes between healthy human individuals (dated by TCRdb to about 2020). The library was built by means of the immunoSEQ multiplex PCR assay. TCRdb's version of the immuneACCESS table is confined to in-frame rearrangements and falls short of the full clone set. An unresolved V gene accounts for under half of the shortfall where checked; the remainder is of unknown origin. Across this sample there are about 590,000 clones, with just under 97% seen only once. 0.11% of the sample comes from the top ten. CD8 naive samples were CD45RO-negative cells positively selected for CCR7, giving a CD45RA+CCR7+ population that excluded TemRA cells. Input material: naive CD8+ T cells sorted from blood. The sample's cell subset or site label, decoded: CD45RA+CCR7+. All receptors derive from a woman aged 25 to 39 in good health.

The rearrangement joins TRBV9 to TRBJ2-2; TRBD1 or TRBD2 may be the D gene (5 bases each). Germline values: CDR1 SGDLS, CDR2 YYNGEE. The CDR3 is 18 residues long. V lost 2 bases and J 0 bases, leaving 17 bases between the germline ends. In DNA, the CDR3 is TGTGCCAGCAGCGTTTCCCTCTCCGGGACCACGAACACCGGGGAGCTGTTTTTT. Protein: CASSVSLSGTTNTGELFF.

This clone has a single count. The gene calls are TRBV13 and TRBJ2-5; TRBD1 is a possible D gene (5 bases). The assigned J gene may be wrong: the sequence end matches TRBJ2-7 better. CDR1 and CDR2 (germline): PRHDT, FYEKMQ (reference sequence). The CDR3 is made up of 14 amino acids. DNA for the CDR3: TGTGCCAGCAGCTTGGTTGCAGGGCCAGGCGAGCAGTACTTC. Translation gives CASSLVAGPGEQYF.

CDR3 sequence reads: CASSFEVAGRVVTDTQYF. The CDR3 coding sequence is TGTGCCAGCAGTTTTGAGGTAGCGGGAAGGGTCGTCACAGATACGCAGTATTTT. This rearrangement joins TRBV28 to TRBJ2-3; 8 bases match TRBD2. V lost 3 bases to trimming and J lost 2 bases; unmatched junction nucleotides: 13. The CDR3 has 18 residues. Germline loops: CDR1 MDHEN, CDR2 SYDVKM.

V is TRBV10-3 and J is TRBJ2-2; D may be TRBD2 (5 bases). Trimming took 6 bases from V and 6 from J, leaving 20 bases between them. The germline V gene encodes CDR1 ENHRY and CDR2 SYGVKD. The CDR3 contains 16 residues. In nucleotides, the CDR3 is TGTGCCATCAGCGAAGATGTGGACTTAACAGCCGGGGAGCTGTTTTTT. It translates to CAISEDVDLTAGELFF.

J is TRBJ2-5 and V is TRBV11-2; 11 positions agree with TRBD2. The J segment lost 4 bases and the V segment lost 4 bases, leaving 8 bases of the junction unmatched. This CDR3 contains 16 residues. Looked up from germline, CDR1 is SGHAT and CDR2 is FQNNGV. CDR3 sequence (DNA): TGTGCCAGCAGCTCGTACACTAGCGGGAGCTTAGAGACCCAGTACTTC. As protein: CASSSYTSGSLETQYF.

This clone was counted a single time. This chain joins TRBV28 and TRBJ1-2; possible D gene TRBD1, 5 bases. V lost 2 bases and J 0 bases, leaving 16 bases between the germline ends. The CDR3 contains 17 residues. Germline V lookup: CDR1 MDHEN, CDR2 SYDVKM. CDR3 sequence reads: CASSLPGAGRTNYGYTF. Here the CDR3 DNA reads TGTGCCAGCAGTTTACCCGGGGCAGGGCGCACTAACTATGGCTACACCTTC.

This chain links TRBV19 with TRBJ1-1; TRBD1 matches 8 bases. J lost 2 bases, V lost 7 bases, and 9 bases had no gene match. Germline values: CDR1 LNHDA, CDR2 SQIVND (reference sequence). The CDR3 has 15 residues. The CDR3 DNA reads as TGTGCCAGTAAGTACGGACAGGGATTAAACACTGAAGCTTTCTTT. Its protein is CASKYGQGLNTEAFF.

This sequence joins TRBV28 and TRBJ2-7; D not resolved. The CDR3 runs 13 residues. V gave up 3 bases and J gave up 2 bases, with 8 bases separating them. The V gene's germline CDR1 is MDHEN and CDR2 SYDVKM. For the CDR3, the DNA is TGTGCCAGCAGTTTCTCGCAGGCCTACGAGCAGTACTTC. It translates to CASSFSQAYEQYF.

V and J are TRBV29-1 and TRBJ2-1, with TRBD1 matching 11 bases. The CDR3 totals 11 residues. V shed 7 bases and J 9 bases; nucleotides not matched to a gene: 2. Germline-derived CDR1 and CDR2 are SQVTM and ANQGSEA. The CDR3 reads CSAGQGAEQFF. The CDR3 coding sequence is TGCAGCGCAGGACAGGGGGCTGAGCAGTTCTTC.

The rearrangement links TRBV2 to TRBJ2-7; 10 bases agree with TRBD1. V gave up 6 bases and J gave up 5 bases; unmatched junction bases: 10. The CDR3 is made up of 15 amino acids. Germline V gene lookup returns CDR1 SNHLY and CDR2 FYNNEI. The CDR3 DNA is TGTGCCAGCAGGGAGACAGGGGGCGTACTCCACGAGCAGTACTTC. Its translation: CASRETGGVLHEQYF.

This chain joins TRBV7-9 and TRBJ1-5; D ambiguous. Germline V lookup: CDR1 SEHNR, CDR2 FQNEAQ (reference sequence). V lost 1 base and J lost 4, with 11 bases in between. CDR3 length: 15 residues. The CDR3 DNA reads TGTGCCAGCAGCTTAGATGGTTTCGCGAATCAGCCCCAGCATTTT. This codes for CASSLDGFANQPQHF. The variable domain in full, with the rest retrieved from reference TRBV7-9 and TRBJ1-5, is DTGVSQNPRHKITKRGQNVTFRCDPISEHNRLYWYRQTLGQGPEFLTYFQNEAQLEKSRLLSDRFSAERPKGSFSTLEIQRTEQGDSAMYLCASSLDGFANQPQHFGDGTRLSIL.

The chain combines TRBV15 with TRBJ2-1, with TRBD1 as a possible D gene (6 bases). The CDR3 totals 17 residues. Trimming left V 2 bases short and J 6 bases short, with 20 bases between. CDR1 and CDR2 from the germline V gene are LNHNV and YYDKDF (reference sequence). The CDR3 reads CATSRRGGWLAGNEQFF. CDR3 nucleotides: TGTGCCACCAGCAGACGTGGGGGCTGGCTGGCGGGCAATGAGCAGTTCTTC.

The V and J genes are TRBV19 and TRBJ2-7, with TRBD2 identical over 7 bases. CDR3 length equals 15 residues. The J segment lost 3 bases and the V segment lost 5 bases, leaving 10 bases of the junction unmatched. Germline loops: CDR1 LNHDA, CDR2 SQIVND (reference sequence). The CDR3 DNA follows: TGTGCCAGTAGTGGGTCTAGCGGTCTATTCTACGAGCAGTACTTC. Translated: CASSGSSGLFYEQYF.

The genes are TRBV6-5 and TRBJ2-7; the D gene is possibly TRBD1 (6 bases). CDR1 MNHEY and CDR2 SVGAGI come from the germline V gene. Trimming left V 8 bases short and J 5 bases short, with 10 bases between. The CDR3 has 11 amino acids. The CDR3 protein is CASGKGDEQYF. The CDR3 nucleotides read TGTGCCAGCGGGAAGGGGGACGAGCAGTACTTC.

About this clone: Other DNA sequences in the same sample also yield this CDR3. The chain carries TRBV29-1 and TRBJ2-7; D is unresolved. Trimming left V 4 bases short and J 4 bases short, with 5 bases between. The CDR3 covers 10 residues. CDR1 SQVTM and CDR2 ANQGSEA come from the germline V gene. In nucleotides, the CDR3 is TGCAGCGTTGTCAGTTACGAGCAGTACTTC. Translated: CSVVSYEQYF.

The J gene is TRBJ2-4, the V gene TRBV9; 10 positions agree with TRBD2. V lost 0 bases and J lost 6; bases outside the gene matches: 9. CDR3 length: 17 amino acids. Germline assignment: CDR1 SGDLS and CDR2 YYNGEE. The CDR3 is CASSVATGTSVTNIQYF. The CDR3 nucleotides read TGTGCCAGCAGCGTAGCTACTGGGACTAGCGTAACAAACATTCAGTACTTC.

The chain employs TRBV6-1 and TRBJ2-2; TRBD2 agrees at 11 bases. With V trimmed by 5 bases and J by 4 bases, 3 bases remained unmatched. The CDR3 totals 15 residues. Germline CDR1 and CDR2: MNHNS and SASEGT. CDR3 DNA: TGTGCCAGCAGTCCGCTAGCGGGGGGCACCGGGGAGCTGTTTTTT. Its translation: CASSPLAGGTGELFF.

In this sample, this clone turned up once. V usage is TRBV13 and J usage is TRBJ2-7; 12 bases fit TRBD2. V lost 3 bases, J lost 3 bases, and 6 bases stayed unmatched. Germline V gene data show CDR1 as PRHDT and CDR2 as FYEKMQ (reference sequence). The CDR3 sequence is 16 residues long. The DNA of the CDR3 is TGTGCCAGCAGCTTCTCTCCTAGCGGGAGGGTCTACGAGCAGTACTTC. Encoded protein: CASSFSPSGRVYEQYF.

The CDR3 nucleotides read TGTGCCAGCGGCGACCTCCCTGAGCAGTTCTTC. It codes for CASGDLPEQFF. This sequence joins TRBV28 and TRBJ2-1; D uncertain. CDR3 length equals 11 residues. Trimming pared 8 bases from V and 9 bases from J, leaving 11 bases between. CDR1 is MDHEN and CDR2 is SYDVKM in the germline V gene.

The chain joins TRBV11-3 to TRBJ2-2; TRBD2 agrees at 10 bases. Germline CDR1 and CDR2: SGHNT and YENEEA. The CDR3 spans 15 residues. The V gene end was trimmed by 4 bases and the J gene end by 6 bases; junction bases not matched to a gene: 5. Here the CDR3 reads CASSSRLAGAGELFF. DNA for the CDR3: TGTGCCAGCAGCTCACGGCTAGCGGGAGCCGGGGAGCTGTTTTTT.